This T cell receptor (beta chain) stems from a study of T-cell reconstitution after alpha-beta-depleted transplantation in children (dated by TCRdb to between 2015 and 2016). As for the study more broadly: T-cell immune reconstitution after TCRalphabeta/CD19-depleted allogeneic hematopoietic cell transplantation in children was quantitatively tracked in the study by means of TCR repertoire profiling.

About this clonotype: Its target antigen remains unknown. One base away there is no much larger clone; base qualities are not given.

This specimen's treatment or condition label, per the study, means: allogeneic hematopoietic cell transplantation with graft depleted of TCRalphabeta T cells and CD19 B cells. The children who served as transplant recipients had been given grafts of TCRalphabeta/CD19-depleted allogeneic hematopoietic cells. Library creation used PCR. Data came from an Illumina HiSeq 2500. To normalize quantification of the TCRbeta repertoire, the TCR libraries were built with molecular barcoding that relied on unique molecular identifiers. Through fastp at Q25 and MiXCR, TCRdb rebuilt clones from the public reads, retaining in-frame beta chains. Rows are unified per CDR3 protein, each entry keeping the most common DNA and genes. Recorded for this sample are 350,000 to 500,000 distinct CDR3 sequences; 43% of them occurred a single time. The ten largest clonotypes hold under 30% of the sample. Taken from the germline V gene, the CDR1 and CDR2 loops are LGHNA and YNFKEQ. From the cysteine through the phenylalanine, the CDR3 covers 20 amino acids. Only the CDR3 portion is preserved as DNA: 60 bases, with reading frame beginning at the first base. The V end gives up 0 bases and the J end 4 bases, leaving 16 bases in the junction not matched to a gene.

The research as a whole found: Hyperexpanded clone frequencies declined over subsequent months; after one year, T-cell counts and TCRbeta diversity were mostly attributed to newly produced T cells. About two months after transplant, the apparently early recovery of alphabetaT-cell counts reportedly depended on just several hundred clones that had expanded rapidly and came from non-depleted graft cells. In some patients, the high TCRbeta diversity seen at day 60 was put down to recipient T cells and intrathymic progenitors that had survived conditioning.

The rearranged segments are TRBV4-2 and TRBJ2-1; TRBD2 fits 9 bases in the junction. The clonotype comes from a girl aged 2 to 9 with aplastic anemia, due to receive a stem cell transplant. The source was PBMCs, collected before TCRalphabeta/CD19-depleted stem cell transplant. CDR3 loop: CASSQEARGRAVGYYNEQFF. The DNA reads TGTGCCAGCAGCCAAGAGGCTCGCGGGAGGGCCGTCGGGTATTACAATGAGCAGTTCTTC.